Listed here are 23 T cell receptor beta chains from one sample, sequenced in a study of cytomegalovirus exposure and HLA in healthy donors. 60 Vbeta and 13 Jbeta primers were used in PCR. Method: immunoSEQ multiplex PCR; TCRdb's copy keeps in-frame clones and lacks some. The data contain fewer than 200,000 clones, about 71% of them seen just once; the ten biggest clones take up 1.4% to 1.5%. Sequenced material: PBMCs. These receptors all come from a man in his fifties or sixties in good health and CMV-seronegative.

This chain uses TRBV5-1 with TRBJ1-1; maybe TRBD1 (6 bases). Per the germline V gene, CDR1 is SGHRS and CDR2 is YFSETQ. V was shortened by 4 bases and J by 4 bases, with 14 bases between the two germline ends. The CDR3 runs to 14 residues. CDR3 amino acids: CASSKGGSGTEAFF. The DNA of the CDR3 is TGCGCCAGCAGCAAAGGGGGATCTGGCACTGAAGCTTTCTTT.

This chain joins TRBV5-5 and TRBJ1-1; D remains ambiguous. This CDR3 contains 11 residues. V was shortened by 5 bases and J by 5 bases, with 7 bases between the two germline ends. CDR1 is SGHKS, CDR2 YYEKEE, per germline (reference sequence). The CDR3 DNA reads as TGTGCCAGCAGTCGAGCAACTGAAGCTTTCTTT. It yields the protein CASSRATEAFF.

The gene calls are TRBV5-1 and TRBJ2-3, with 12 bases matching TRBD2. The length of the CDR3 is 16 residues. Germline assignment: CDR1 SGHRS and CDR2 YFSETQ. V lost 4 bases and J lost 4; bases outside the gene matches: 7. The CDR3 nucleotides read TGCGCCAGCAGCGCCAGACTAGCGGGGGCCTCAGATACGCAGTATTTT. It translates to CASSARLAGASDTQYF.

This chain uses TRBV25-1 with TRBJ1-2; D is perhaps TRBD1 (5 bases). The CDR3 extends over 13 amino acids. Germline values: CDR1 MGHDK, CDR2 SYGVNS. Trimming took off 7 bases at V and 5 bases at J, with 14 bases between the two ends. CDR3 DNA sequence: TGTGCCAGCAAGGAGGGGCAGGTTTATGGCTACACCTTC. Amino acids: CASKEGQVYGYTF.

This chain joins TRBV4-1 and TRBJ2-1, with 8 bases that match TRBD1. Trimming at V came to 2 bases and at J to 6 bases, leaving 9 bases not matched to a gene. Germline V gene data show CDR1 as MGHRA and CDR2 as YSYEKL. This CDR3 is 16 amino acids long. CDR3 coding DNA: TGCGCCAGCAGCCAAAACCTCGGACAGGGAAGCAATGAGCAGTTCTTC. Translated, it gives CASSQNLGQGSNEQFF.

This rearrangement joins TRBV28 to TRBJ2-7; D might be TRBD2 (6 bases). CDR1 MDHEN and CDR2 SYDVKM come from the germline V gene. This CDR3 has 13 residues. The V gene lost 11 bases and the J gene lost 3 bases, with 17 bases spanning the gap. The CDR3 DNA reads TGTGCCTGCTTGAGTCCAGCGGGCTACGAGCAGTACTTC. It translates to CACLSPAGYEQYF.

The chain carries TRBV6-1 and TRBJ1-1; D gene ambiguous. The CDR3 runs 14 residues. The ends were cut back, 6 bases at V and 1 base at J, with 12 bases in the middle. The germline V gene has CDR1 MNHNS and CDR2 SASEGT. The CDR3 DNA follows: TGTGCCAGCAGGGGTGCGGTGACGAACACTGAAGCTTTCTTT. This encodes CASRGAVTNTEAFF.

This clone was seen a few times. The CDR3 region has the DNA TGTGCCAGCAGCTTAGGACAGGGACCGTTTAGGGCTGAAGCTTTCTTT. Translating it yields CASSLGQGPFRAEAFF. The genes are TRBV5-6 and TRBJ1-1, with TRBD1 matching 8 bases. V was pared by 2 bases and J by 6 bases, with 12 bases of the junction left unmatched. Germline V gene sequence: CDR1 SGHDT, CDR2 YYEEEE. The length of the CDR3 is 16 residues.

In nucleotides, the CDR3 is TGCGCCAGCAGCCAAGGGCATGGGGGTCAGGGGGGTGAAGCTTTCTTT. This sequence encodes CASSQGHGGQGGEAFF. This chain joins TRBV4-1 and TRBJ1-1; TRBD1 agrees at 7 bases. The CDR3 consists of 16 residues. J lost 7 bases, V lost 1 base, and 12 bases had no gene match. The germline V gene encodes CDR1 MGHRA and CDR2 YSYEKL.

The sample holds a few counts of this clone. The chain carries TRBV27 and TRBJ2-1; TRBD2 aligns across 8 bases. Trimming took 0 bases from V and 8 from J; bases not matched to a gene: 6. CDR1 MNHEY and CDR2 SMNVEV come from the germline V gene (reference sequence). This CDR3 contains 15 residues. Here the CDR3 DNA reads TGTGCCAGCAGTTTATCGACGGGGGGGCATGATGAGCAGTTCTTC. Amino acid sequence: CASSLSTGGHDEQFF.

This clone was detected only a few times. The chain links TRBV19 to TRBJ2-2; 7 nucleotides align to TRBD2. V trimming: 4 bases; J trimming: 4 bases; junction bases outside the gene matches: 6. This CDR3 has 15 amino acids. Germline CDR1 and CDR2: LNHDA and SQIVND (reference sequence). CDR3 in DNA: TGTGCCAGTAGTACTGGCGGGGGAATCACCGGGGAGCTGTTTTTT. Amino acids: CASSTGGGITGELFF.

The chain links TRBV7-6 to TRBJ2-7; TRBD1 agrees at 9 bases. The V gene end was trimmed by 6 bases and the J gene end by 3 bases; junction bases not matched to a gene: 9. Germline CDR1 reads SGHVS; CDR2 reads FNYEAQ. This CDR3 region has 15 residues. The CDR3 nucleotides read TGTGCCAGCAGTATTGGTCCGGGACAGGGCTACGAGCAGTACTTC. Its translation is CASSIGPGQGYEQYF.

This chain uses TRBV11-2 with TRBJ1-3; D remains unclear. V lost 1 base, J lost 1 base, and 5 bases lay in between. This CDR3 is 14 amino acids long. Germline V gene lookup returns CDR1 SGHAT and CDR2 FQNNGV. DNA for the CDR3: TGTGCCAGCAGCTTAGCAGAATCTGGAAACACCATATATTTT. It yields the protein CASSLAESGNTIYF.

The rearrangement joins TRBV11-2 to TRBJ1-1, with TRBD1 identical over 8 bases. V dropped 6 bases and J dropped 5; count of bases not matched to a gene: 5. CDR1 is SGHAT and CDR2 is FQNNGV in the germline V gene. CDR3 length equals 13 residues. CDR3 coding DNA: TGTGCCAGCAGTCCGGACAGGGATACTGAAGCTTTCTTT. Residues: CASSPDRDTEAFF.

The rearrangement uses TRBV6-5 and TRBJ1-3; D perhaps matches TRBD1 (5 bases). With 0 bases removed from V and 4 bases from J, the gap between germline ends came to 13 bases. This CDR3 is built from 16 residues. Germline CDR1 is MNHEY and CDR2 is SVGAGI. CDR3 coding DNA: TGTGCCAGCAGTTACTCGCGCGGGGGAGCGGGAAACACCATATATTTT. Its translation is CASSYSRGGAGNTIYF.

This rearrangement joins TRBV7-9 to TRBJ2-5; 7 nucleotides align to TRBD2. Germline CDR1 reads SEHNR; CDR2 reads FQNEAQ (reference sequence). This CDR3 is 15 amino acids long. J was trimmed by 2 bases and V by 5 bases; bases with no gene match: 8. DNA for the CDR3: TGTGCCAGCAGCCTAATTGCGGGGGTTCAAGAGACCCAGTACTTC. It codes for CASSLIAGVQETQYF.

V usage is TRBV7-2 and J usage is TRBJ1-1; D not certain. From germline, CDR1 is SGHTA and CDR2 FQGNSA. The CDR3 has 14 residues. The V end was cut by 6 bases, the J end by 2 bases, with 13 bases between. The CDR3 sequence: CASRIGNHNTEAFF. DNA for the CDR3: TGTGCCAGCAGAATCGGGAACCATAACACTGAAGCTTTCTTT.

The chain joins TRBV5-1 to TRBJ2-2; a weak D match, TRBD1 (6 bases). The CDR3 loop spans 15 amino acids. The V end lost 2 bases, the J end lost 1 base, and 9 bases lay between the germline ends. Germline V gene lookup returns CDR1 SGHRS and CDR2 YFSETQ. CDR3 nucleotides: TGCGCCAGCAGCTTAGACAGGTTGAACACCGGGGAGCTGTTTTTT. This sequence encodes CASSLDRLNTGELFF. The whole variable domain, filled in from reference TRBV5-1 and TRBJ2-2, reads KAGVTQTPRYLIKTRGQQVTLSCSPISGHRSVSWYQQTPGQGLQFLFEYFSETQRNKGNFPGRFSGRQFSNSRSEMNVSTLELGDSALYLCASSLDRLNTGELFFGEGSRLTVL.

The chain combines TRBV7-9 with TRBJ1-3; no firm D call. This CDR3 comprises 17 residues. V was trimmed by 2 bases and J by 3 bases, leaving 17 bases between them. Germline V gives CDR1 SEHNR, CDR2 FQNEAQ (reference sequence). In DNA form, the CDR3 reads TGTGCCAGCAGCTTAAGAGGTCCTCAAACGGGTGGAAACACCATATATTTT. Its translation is CASSLRGPQTGGNTIYF.

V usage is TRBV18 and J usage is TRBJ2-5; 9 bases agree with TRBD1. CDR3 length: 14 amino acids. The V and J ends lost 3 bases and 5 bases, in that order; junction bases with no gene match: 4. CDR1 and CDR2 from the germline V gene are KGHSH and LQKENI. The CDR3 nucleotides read TGTGCCAGCTCACCCGGGACAGGGAGCGAGACCCAGTACTTC. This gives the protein CASSPGTGSETQYF.

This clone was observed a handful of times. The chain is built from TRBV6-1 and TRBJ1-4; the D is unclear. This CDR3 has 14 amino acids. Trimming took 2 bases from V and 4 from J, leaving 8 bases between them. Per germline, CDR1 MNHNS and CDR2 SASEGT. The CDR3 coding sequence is TGTGCCAGCAGTGAACGAGGGATTAATGAAAAACTGTTTTTT. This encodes CASSERGINEKLFF.

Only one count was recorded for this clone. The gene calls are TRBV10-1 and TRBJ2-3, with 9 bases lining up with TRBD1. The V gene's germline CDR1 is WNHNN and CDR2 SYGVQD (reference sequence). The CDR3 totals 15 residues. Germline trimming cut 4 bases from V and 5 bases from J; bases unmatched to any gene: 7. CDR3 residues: CASSGGTGMRDTQYF. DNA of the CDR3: TGCGCCAGCAGTGGAGGGACAGGGATGAGAGATACGCAGTATTTT.

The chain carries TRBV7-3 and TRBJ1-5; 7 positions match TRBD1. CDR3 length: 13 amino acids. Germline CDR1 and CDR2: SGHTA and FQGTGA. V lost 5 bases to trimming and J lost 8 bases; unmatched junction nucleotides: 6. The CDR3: CASSLGTVEPQHF. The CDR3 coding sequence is TGTGCCAGCAGCCTCGGGACAGTGGAGCCCCAGCATTTT.